These T cell receptor beta chains were read from a single sample in a study of blood T cell repertoires in COVID-19. The data were produced by immunoSEQ multiplex PCR, yet TCRdb's version contains in-frame clones alone and is incomplete. Seen here are approximately 160,000 clones, around 84% observed once, and the top ten hold about 7%. The sequenced sample was peripheral blood. The receptors shown here come from a man over 45 with active or convalescent COVID-19. Each CDR3 is given with its conserved first and last residue.

cdr3_aa	v_call	j_call
CASSLGSISANYGYTF	TRBV5-8	TRBJ1-2
CASSTGQLETQYF	TRBV6-5	TRBJ2-5
CATTTGDSPLHF	TRBV10-3	TRBJ1-6
CASSPWQGLSYEQYF	TRBV4-1	TRBJ2-7
CATGSGNQPQHF	TRBV24-1	TRBJ1-5
CASSQRGPGTDTQYF	TRBV4-3	TRBJ2-3
CASKTRPGLQETQYF	TRBV6-5	TRBJ2-5
CASTDRDNGQPQHF	TRBV2	TRBJ1-5
CSVGPDQETQYF	TRBV29-1	TRBJ2-5
CASSVAGLAEETQYF	TRBV9	TRBJ2-5
CASSSTPATSGRGRGNEQFF	TRBV9	TRBJ2-1
CATSREGGSTYEQYF	TRBV15	TRBJ2-7
CASSYTGVSYNSPLHF	TRBV7-9	TRBJ1-6
CASSLLQGAGETQYF	TRBV5-1	TRBJ2-5
CASNGQGGPYEQYF	TRBV2	TRBJ2-7
CASSELRELGRYNEQFF	TRBV6-1	TRBJ2-1
CASSLEEGLGYGYTF	TRBV7-6	TRBJ1-2
CASSKTGTGYSGNTIYF	TRBV28	TRBJ1-3
CASSLEGRGRWSDTQYF	TRBV5-1	TRBJ2-3
CASSYLGQGAGEQYF	TRBV6-5	TRBJ2-7
CASSPRGGRLNGYTF	TRBV7-3	TRBJ1-2
CASSLVGSGANVLTF	TRBV2	TRBJ2-6
CATSAGSGFQPQHF	TRBV24-1	TRBJ1-5
CATSTGGRETQYF	TRBV24-1	TRBJ2-5
CSVEQGNVEQYF	TRBV29-1	TRBJ2-7
CATSDSGATNEKLFF	TRBV24-1	TRBJ1-4
CASSLGTVNSPLHF	TRBV7-9	TRBJ1-6
CASRKGQGPYNEQFF	TRBV27	TRBJ2-1
CATSRDLPGAYNEQFF	TRBV15	TRBJ2-1
CASSQAAGELFF	TRBV3-1/TRBV3-2	TRBJ2-2
CASNGQYF	TRBV5-1	TRBJ2-3
CASGQDPQGPRDEQYF	TRBV12-5	TRBJ2-7
CASSLVAGVTDTQYF	TRBV7-9	TRBJ2-3
CASNGRSAFYGYTF	TRBV2	TRBJ1-2
CASSSDPLQGPTEAFF	TRBV27	TRBJ1-1
CASMSFPGELFF	TRBV6-5	TRBJ2-2
CASRRGQDRGVTEAFF	TRBV11-2	TRBJ1-1